This is a list of T cell receptor beta chains from one sample in a study of memory CD4+ T cells and cytomegalovirus serostatus. Libraries were prepared by immunoSEQ multiplex PCR; TCRdb keeps only in-frame clonotypes and omits some of them. The repertoire holds under 45,000 clones, with around 80% as singletons. The specimen was memory CD4+ T cells from blood. These receptors originate from an adult in good health and CMV-seronegative. The CDR3 runs from the conserved cysteine through the conserved F or W. The D gene is left open where the match is weak. The size of a clone is reported for some rows only, either as once, few or many, or as a class for expanded clones.

d_call	j_call	v_call	clone_size	cdr3_nt	cdr3_aa
.	TRBJ1-1	TRBV7-7	.	TGTGCTAGCAGCCGGATAGATTCTCGGCACACTGAAGCTTTCTTT	CASSRIDSRHTEAFF
.	TRBJ2-1	TRBV11-2	.	TGTGCCAGCAGCTTAGATCTGACCTCCTACAATGAGCAGTTCTTC	CASSLDLTSYNEQFF
TRBD1	TRBJ2-1	TRBV30	few	TGTGCCTGGGGGACAGGGAGGTCTGAGCAGTTCTTC	CAWGTGRSEQFF
.	TRBJ1-5	TRBV19	.	TGTGCCAGTAGTGAGCCGGGAAAACCTAACCTGGATCAGCCCCAGCATTTT	CASSEPGKPNLDQPQHF
TRBD2	TRBJ2-1	TRBV5-1	.	TGCGCCAGCAGCTCGGACGGGGGGAACTCCTACAATGAGCAGTTCTTC	CASSSDGGNSYNEQFF
TRBD1	TRBJ2-1	TRBV10-3	.	TGTGCCATCACGGACAGGGACAGGGGCTACAATGAGCAGTTCTTC	CAITDRDRGYNEQFF
.	TRBJ1-1	TRBV6-5	.	TGTGCCAGCAGTAAAGACAGAAAACAGAACACTGAAGCTTTCTTT	CASSKDRKQNTEAFF
TRBD2	TRBJ2-5	TRBV6-1	.	TGTGCCAGCCGGGTGGGACTAGCAGCCGAGACCCAGTACTTC	CASRVGLAAETQYF
.	TRBJ2-3	TRBV4-3	.	TGCGCCAGCAGCCAAGATGCGCTAGCCACAGATACGCAGTATTTT	CASSQDALATDTQYF
.	TRBJ1-2	TRBV5-6	.	TGTGCCAGCAGCGGGGGGCGCAACTATGGCTACACCTTC	CASSGGRNYGYTF
TRBD1	TRBJ2-5	TRBV5-4	.	TGTGCCGCCCGGGGGACAGGACAAGAGACCCAGTACTTC	CAARGTGQETQYF
.	TRBJ1-5	TRBV2	.	TGTGCCAGCTCTTACAACGTCGCCCAGCATTTT	CASSYNVAQHF
TRBD2	TRBJ2-5	TRBV5-1	.	TGCGCCAGCAGTCCGGGACTAGCGGGAATCCAAGAGACCCAGTACTTC	CASSPGLAGIQETQYF
TRBD2	TRBJ2-7	TRBV18	.	TGTGCCAGCTCACCACCGTTGAAGAGGGAGGGCGAGCAGTACTTC	CASSPPLKREGEQYF
.	TRBJ1-1	TRBV30	.	TGTGCCTGGAGTTATACAGGGAACACTGAAGCTTTCTTT	CAWSYTGNTEAFF
.	TRBJ2-5	TRBV18	.	TGTGCCAGCTCACCCGGACGGATCCGTCTCCAAGAGACCCAGTACTTC	CASSPGRIRLQETQYF
TRBD2	TRBJ2-2	TRBV7-9	.	TGTGCCAGCAGCCTAGCGGGAGTTACCGGGGAGCTGTTTTTT	CASSLAGVTGELFF